The clone carrying this T cell receptor (beta chain) was recorded once. Antigen: not known. Other DNA variants within this sample encode the same CDR3. This entry belongs to a study of T cell responses to AZD1222 COVID-19 vaccine. Deletions cut 5 bases from V and 5 bases from J, with 12 bases between. CDR1 and CDR2 from the germline V gene are SGHTA and FQGNSA. This CDR3 region has 13 residues. Study results and caveats: There were mostly white British donors and more females than males, and clonal diversity was possibly underestimated. The repertoires were collected only after the peak T cell response. Researchers report vaccine-associated CD4 TCRs spanning spike, with dominance at 160-218 and 743-854.

The method was immunoSEQ multiplex PCR; TCRdb's version includes in-frame clones alone and lacks a portion of them. The sample has roughly 150,000 clones; 85% to 95% are singletons. The chain joins TRBV7-2 to TRBJ2-5; D might be TRBD2 (6 bases). The starting material was peripheral blood, obtained 28 days after the second AZD1222 dose. The TCR originated in an adult who received the AZD1222 COVID-19 vaccine. The chain's CDR3 is CASSPRGGETQYF. DNA of the CDR3: TGTGCCAGCAGCCCCCGTGGGGGGGAGACCCAGTACTTC.